Below are 2 T cell receptor beta chains sequenced from a single sample in a study of T cells after somatic rescue of genetic block. Measured with immunoSEQ multiplex PCR; TCRdb has only the in-frame clones, and not every one. The table includes 65,000 to 70,000 clones, about 91% detected once. Sequenced sample: peripheral blood mononuclear cells (PBMCs). The receptors were sampled from a man aged 35-49 years.

The chain recombines TRBV27 with TRBJ2-1; 14 positions agree with TRBD2. Germline trimming cut 4 bases from V and 3 bases from J; bases unmatched to any gene: 5. This CDR3 has 17 amino acids. Germline lookup yields CDR1 MNHEY and CDR2 SMNVEV (reference sequence). The CDR3 spells CASSSRLAGGFYNEQFF. The CDR3, as DNA: TGTGCCAGCAGTTCCCGACTAGCGGGAGGGTTCTACAATGAGCAGTTCTTC.

V usage is TRBV6-5 and J usage is TRBJ1-4; D possibly corresponds to TRBD1 (6 bases). Germline loops: CDR1 MNHEY, CDR2 SVGAGI. V lost 6 bases to trimming and J lost 3 bases, with 14 bases between them. This CDR3 region has 15 residues. This CDR3 reads CASSPNRAPNEKLFF. The DNA of the CDR3 is TGTGCCAGCAGCCCGAACAGGGCACCTAATGAAAAACTGTTTTTT.